The rows below give T cell receptor beta chains drawn from one sample of a study of T cell responses to AZD1222 COVID-19 vaccine. The table came from immunoSEQ multiplex PCR; TCRdb's copy has only in-frame clones and leaves some out. The sample consists of more than 95,000 clones, over 85% of them appearing once. This specimen was peripheral blood, taken on day 0 of AZD1222 vaccination. The receptors come from an adult in good health. The CDR3 runs from the conserved cysteine through the conserved F or W. The D gene is left open where the match is weak. The size field is filled for only some rows; it gives once, few, many or a size class.

>-|TRBJ2-2|14|-|TRBV27
TGTGCCAGCAGTTTATCGAGGGGGAACGGGGAGCTGTTTTTT
CASSLSRGNGELFF
>-|TRBJ2-1|15|-|TRBV5-6
TGTGCCAGCAGCTTGTCTGCGAACGTCTACAATGAGCAGTTCTTC
CASSLSANVYNEQFF
>-|TRBJ1-1|13|-|TRBV7-9
TGTGCCAGCAGCCGCCTCACAGGGACTGAAGCTTTCTTT
CASSRLTGTEAFF
>-|TRBJ2-7|15|TRBD2|TRBV5-1
TGCGCCAGCAGCCGGACTAGCGAGTCAAACTACGAGCAGTACTTC
CASSRTSESNYEQYF
>-|TRBJ2-3|14|TRBD2|TRBV5-6
TGTGCCAGCAGCCGACTAGCGGGAGTTGGTACGCAGTATTTT
CASSRLAGVGTQYF
>-|TRBJ2-3|14|TRBD2|TRBV28
TGTGCCTCTAAGGCTAGCGGGATCACAGATACGCAGTATTTT
CASKASGITDTQYF
>-|TRBJ2-3|15|TRBD2|TRBV7-3
TGTGCCAGCAGCTTACTGGCGGGAGGCACAGATACGCAGTATTTT
CASSLLAGGTDTQYF
>-|TRBJ1-1|13|-|TRBV19
TGTGCCACCGCGGGACGCCTTTCCTCTGAAGCTTTCTTT
CATAGRLSSEAFF
>-|TRBJ1-3|16|-|TRBV5-1
TGCGCCAGCAGCTTGGCAGGGCAGGGGAGAGGAAACACCATATATTTT
CASSLAGQGRGNTIYF
>-|TRBJ2-7|17|-|TRBV19
TGTGCCAGTAGTATATCACCCCGGGGTGGCCGTAAGGCCGAGCAGTACTTC
CASSISPRGGRKAEQYF
>once|TRBJ2-7|15|TRBD2|TRBV2
TGTGCCAGCAGTCCCTCTAGCGGCGTCTCCTACGAGCAGTACTTC
CASSPSSGVSYEQYF
>-|TRBJ1-1|13|TRBD1|TRBV2
TGTGCCAGCATTTTTACAGGGGGCGATGCGGCTTTCTTT
CASIFTGGDAAFF
>-|TRBJ2-7|15|TRBD2|TRBV28
TGTGCCAGCAGTTTAAGTAGCGGGAGAAGGTACGAGCAGTACTTC
CASSLSSGRRYEQYF
>-|TRBJ2-1|21|TRBD2|TRBV2
TGTGCCAGCAGTGAATCTAGGGTAGGGACTAGCGGGAGGAGCTCCTACAATGAGCAGTTCTTC
CASSESRVGTSGRSSYNEQFF
>-|TRBJ1-5|14|-|TRBV5-5
TGTGCCAGCAGCTTGACATCAGTAAATCAGCCCCAGCATTTT
CASSLTSVNQPQHF
>-|TRBJ1-3|15|-|TRBV6-5
TGTGCCAGCACTCCGGATATGAGCTCTGGAAACACCATATATTTT
CASTPDMSSGNTIYF
>once|TRBJ1-4|12|-|TRBV27
TGTGCCAGCAGAGACCCTGGAGAAAAACTGTTTTTT
CASRDPGEKLFF
>-|TRBJ2-7|15|TRBD2|TRBV6-5
TGTGCCAGCACCATGACTAGCGGGAGGGCCTACGAGCAGTACTTC
CASTMTSGRAYEQYF
>-|TRBJ2-3|13|-|TRBV11-2
TGTGCCAGCAGCTTAAGTGGGACCCATACGCAGTATTTT
CASSLSGTHTQYF
>-|TRBJ2-7|14|TRBD2|TRBV14
TGTGCCAGCAGCCAAGGACTAGCGGTCTACGAGCAGTACTTC
CASSQGLAVYEQYF
>-|TRBJ1-2|15|-|TRBV3-1/TRBV3-2
TGTGCCAGCAGCCAAGGGGGGCGCTACAACTATGGCTACACCTTC
CASSQGGRYNYGYTF
>-|TRBJ1-5|12|-|TRBV7-9
TGTGCCAGCAGCTTAGGCAATCAGCCCCAGCATTTT
CASSLGNQPQHF
>-|TRBJ1-4|12|-|TRBV19
TGTGCCAGTAGCAGGGTTGGTGAAAAACTGTTTTTT
CASSRVGEKLFF
>-|TRBJ2-7|14|-|TRBV5-8
TGTGCCAGCAGCGAACTGACAGCGACCTACGAGCAGTACTTC
CASSELTATYEQYF
>once|TRBJ2-7|12|-|TRBV6-5
TGTGCCAGTGGGATCGGGACGTACGAGCAGTACTTC
CASGIGTYEQYF